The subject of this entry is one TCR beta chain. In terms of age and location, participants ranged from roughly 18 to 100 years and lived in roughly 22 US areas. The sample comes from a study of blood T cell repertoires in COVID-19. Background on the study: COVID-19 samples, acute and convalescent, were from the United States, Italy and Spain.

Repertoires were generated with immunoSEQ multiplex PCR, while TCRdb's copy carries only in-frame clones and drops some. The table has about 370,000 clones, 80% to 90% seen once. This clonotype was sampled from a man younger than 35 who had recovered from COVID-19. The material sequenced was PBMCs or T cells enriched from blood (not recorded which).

The CDR3 DNA reads as TGTGCCAGCAGCTTAGATGGTGGTAGCTCCTACAATGAGCAGTTCTTC. Translation gives CASSLDGGSSYNEQFF. This rearrangement joins TRBV11-3 to TRBJ2-1; D is ambiguous. Germline CDR1 is SGHNT and CDR2 is YENEEA. V lost 0 bases and J 0 bases, leaving 9 bases between the germline ends. The CDR3 is 16 amino acids.